The 21 T cell receptor beta chains below come from one sample, sequenced in a study of blood T cell repertoires in COVID-19. Method: immunoSEQ multiplex PCR; TCRdb's copy keeps in-frame clones and lacks some. The repertoire holds over 250,000 clones, about nine tenths seen once, with 1.5% to 2% in the top ten. Sequences were obtained from PBMCs or T cells enriched from blood (not recorded which). These receptors were taken from a woman aged 55-70 years who had recovered from COVID-19.

The V gene is TRBV5-4, the J gene TRBJ2-1; TRBD1 matches at 9 bases. The CDR3 is 15 amino acids. Germline assignment: CDR1 SGHNT and CDR2 YYREEE (reference sequence). The J segment lost 9 bases and the V segment lost 0 bases, leaving 7 bases of the junction unmatched. The CDR3 protein is CASSLATTGGFEQFF. The CDR3 bases are TGTGCCAGCAGCTTGGCGACGACAGGGGGGTTTGAGCAGTTCTTC. The full variable domain, completed using reference TRBV5-4 and TRBJ2-1, is ETGVTQSPTHLIKTRGQQVTLRCSSQSGHNTVSWYQQALGQGPQFIFQYYREEENGRGNFPPRFSGLQFPNYSSELNVNALELDDSALYLCASSLATTGGFEQFFGPGTRLTVL.

V gene TRBV20-1 combines with J gene TRBJ1-1, with 9 bases matching TRBD1. Looked up from germline, CDR1 is DFQATT and CDR2 is SNEGSKA (reference sequence). The CDR3 is 9 amino acids. CDR3 in amino acids: CVGTGKAFF. The CDR3 DNA follows: TGCGTTGGGACAGGGAAAGCTTTCTTT.

V is TRBV27 and J is TRBJ2-7, with 9 bases aligning to TRBD1. Germline V gene sequence: CDR1 MNHEY, CDR2 SMNVEV (reference sequence). The CDR3 runs to 16 residues. With V trimmed by 5 bases and J by 4 bases, 12 bases remained unmatched. CDR3 sequence (DNA): TGTGCCAGCAGTAAATTATCGTCCGGGACAGGGTACGAGCAGTACTTC. This gives the protein CASSKLSSGTGYEQYF.

The chain has TRBV5-1 and TRBJ2-1, with 7 bases fitting TRBD1. In germline, CDR1 is SGHRS, CDR2 YFSETQ. The CDR3 consists of 11 residues. The J segment lost 9 bases and the V segment lost 8 bases, leaving 5 bases of the junction unmatched. The CDR3 reads CASYRGGEQFF. In nucleotides, the CDR3 is TGCGCCAGTTACAGGGGCGGTGAGCAGTTCTTC.

The rearrangement uses TRBV18 and TRBJ1-5; TRBD1 is a possible D gene (5 bases). The CDR3 extends over 13 amino acids. V dropped 3 bases and J dropped 5 bases, with 8 bases sitting between them. The V gene's germline CDR1 is KGHSH and CDR2 LQKENI. The CDR3 loop is CASSPDRYQPQHF. CDR3 bases: TGTGCCAGCTCACCCGACAGATATCAGCCCCAGCATTTT.

This clone was found once. V and J are TRBV3-1 (or the pseudogene TRBV3-2) and TRBJ1-2, with a weak D call TRBD1 (6 bases). This CDR3 has 15 residues. Trimming removed 4 bases at V and 4 bases at J, with 16 bases between. CDR1 and CDR2 (germline): LGHDT, YNNKEL (reference sequence). CDR3 residues: CASSRNREVIYGYTF. In DNA, the CDR3 is TGTGCCAGCAGCCGTAACAGGGAAGTGATCTATGGCTACACCTTC.

This chain joins TRBV6-5 and TRBJ2-7; 10 nucleotides line up with TRBD2. The CDR3 is made up of 15 amino acids. V dropped 6 bases and J dropped 3; count of bases not matched to a gene: 8. Germline V lookup: CDR1 MNHEY, CDR2 SVGAGI. CDR3 sequence (DNA): TGTGCCAGCAGCCTTAGCATAGCGGGAGGCTACGAGCAGTACTTC. It translates to CASSLSIAGGYEQYF.

The chain couples TRBV7-2 to TRBJ1-3, with TRBD1 identical over 10 bases. This CDR3 spans 14 amino acids. With V trimmed by 4 bases and J by 3 bases, 0 bases remained unmatched. Germline V gene lookup returns CDR1 SGHTA and CDR2 FQGNSA. Here the CDR3 reads CASSWDRGGNTIYF. The CDR3 bases are TGTGCCAGCAGCTGGGACAGGGGTGGAAACACCATATATTTT.

The chain combines TRBV29-1 with TRBJ1-1, with unresolved D. Deletions cut 6 bases from V and 6 bases from J, with 11 bases between. Germline assignment: CDR1 SQVTM and CDR2 ANQGSEA. This CDR3 has 11 residues. In nucleotides, the CDR3 is TGCAGCGTCCGACCCGGGGCTGAAGCTTTCTTT. Translation gives CSVRPGAEAFF. Together with reference TRBV29-1 and TRBJ1-1, the CDR3 gives the full variable domain: SAVISQKPSRDICQRGTSLTIQCQVDSQVTMMFWYRQQPGQSLTLIATANQGSEATYESGFVIDKFPISRPNLTFSTLTVSNMSPEDSSIYLCSVRPGAEAFFGQGTRLTVV.

V usage is TRBV28 and J usage is TRBJ1-4; unclear D gene. There are 14 residues in the CDR3. From germline, CDR1 is MDHEN and CDR2 SYDVKM. Trimming took off 7 bases at V and 8 bases at J, with 17 bases between the two ends. The CDR3 DNA is TGTGCCAGCACCCCCGCTGGTGGCAACGAAAAACTGTTTTTT. Translated, it gives CASTPAGGNEKLFF. Using reference TRBV28 and TRBJ1-4 for the parts outside the CDR3, the full variable domain is DVKVTQSSRYLVKRTGEKVFLECVQDMDHENMFWYRQDPGLGLRLIYFSYDVKMKEKGDIPEGYSVSREKKERFSLILESASTNQTSMYLCASTPAGGNEKLFFGSGTQLSVL.

The chain joins TRBV19 to TRBJ1-3; D may be TRBD1 (6 bases). The CDR3 is 16 residues long. Trimming removed 6 bases at V and 2 bases at J, with 17 bases between. CDR1 is LNHDA, CDR2 SQIVND, per germline (reference sequence). In nucleotides, the CDR3 is TGTGCCAGTAGCCCGCGGGGGCCGGGAACTGGAAACACCATATATTTT. Its protein is CASSPRGPGTGNTIYF.

A remark on this clone: This specimen includes other DNA sequences encoding the same CDR3. The rearrangement joins TRBV5-4 to TRBJ1-1; D remains ambiguous. V lost 4 bases and J 1 base, leaving 11 bases between the germline ends. CDR3 length: 14 residues. Per the germline V gene, CDR1 is SGHNT and CDR2 is YYREEE (reference sequence). The CDR3 bases are TGTGCCAGCAGCCTGGGAGCGGGGAACACTGAAGCTTTCTTT. It codes for CASSLGAGNTEAFF. Full variable domain (outside the CDR3, taken from reference TRBV5-4 and TRBJ1-1): ETGVTQSPTHLIKTRGQQVTLRCSSQSGHNTVSWYQQALGQGPQFIFQYYREEENGRGNFPPRFSGLQFPNYSSELNVNALELDDSALYLCASSLGAGNTEAFFGQGTRLTVV.

The chain recombines TRBV18 with TRBJ1-5; D gene ambiguous. V was shortened by 0 bases and J by 2 bases, with 8 bases between the two germline ends. Per germline, CDR1 KGHSH and CDR2 LQKENI. The CDR3 spans 15 residues. CDR3 sequence: CASSPPEIRNQPQHF. CDR3 coding DNA: TGTGCCAGCTCACCACCTGAGATTCGCAATCAGCCCCAGCATTTT.

V usage is TRBV11-3 and J usage is TRBJ2-7; TRBD2 might be the D (6 bases). Trimming stripped 5 bases from V and 4 bases from J, with 21 bases between. This CDR3 is 16 amino acids long. Germline V CDR1 and CDR2: SGHNT, YENEEA. The CDR3 coding sequence is TGTGCCAGCAGCCAATCCTTGGCGGGGATAGGTTACGAGCAGTACTTC. It yields the protein CASSQSLAGIGYEQYF.

The chain has TRBV7-6 and TRBJ2-1, with unresolved D. The V gene's germline CDR1 is SGHVS and CDR2 FNYEAQ. The length of the CDR3 is 13 residues. Trimming left V 10 bases short and J 1 base short, with 11 bases between. CDR3 loop: CATSSGSYNEQFF. The DNA for the CDR3 is TGTGCCACCAGTTCGGGTTCCTACAATGAGCAGTTCTTC.

Comment on this clone: This sample includes further DNA sequences coding for the same CDR3. This chain connects TRBV9 to TRBJ1-2; 10 bases are shared with TRBD1. Trimming removed 2 bases from V and 3 bases from J; junction bases left unmatched: 1. The CDR3 runs 14 residues. Germline V lookup: CDR1 SGDLS, CDR2 YYNGEE. CDR3 sequence reads: CASSVGTGDYGYTF. In DNA, the CDR3 is TGTGCCAGCAGCGTGGGGACAGGGGACTATGGCTACACCTTC.

V is TRBV11-2 and J is TRBJ1-5; 10 nucleotides line up with TRBD1. V lost 5 bases and J lost 5; bases outside the gene matches: 6. Germline loops: CDR1 SGHAT, CDR2 FQNNGV. The CDR3 runs to 15 residues. The DNA for the CDR3 is TGTGCCAGCAGCCCCGGGACAGGGGTTGATCAGCCCCAGCATTTT. Translating gives CASSPGTGVDQPQHF. The variable domain in full, completed from reference TRBV11-2 and TRBJ1-5, reads EAGVAQSPRYKIIEKRQSVAFWCNPISGHATLYWYQQILGQGPKLLIQFQNNGVVDDSQLPKDRFSAERLKGVDSTLKIQPAKLEDSAVYLCASSPGTGVDQPQHFGDGTRLSIL.

CDR3 sequence: CAISGTGGKNEQFF. The CDR3 bases are TGTGCCATCAGCGGGACAGGGGGCAAAAATGAGCAGTTCTTC. The chain carries TRBV10-3 and TRBJ2-1; 12 bases line up with TRBD1. The CDR3 totals 14 residues. The germline gives CDR1 ENHRY, CDR2 SYGVKD. The trim removed 6 bases at V and 7 bases at J, leaving 4 bases unmatched.

The V call is TRBV27, the J call TRBJ1-6, with TRBD1 matching 7 bases. Per the germline V gene, CDR1 is MNHEY and CDR2 is SMNVEV (reference sequence). Trimming removed 5 bases from V and 7 bases from J; junction bases left unmatched: 11. CDR3 size: 16 residues. The CDR3 nucleotides are TGTGCCAGCAGTCCTAGGGGACAGAGCCGAAATTCACCCCTCCACTTT. It codes for CASSPRGQSRNSPLHF.

Details on this clone: A single base separates this from a much larger clone, so it may be a read error. Other DNA sequences in the same sample also yield this CDR3. The chain joins TRBV15 to TRBJ1-2; D is unclear. Germline V gives CDR1 LNHNV, CDR2 YYDKDF (reference sequence). This CDR3 has 14 amino acids. V was pared by 0 bases and J by 4 bases, with 9 bases between. The CDR3 sequence: CATSRDRVGYGYTF. In nucleotides, the CDR3 is TGTGCCACCAGCAGAGATCGGGTGGGCTATGGCTACACCTTC.

This clone was observed a handful of times. The rearrangement uses TRBV9 and TRBJ1-6, with 9 bases aligning to TRBD1. The CDR3 runs to 14 residues. Germline-derived CDR1 and CDR2 are SGDLS and YYNGEE. V shed 3 bases and J 7 bases; nucleotides not matched to a gene: 2. For the CDR3, the DNA is TGTGCCAGCAGCGCACAGGGGGCGAATTCACCCCTCCACTTT. It specifies CASSAQGANSPLHF.